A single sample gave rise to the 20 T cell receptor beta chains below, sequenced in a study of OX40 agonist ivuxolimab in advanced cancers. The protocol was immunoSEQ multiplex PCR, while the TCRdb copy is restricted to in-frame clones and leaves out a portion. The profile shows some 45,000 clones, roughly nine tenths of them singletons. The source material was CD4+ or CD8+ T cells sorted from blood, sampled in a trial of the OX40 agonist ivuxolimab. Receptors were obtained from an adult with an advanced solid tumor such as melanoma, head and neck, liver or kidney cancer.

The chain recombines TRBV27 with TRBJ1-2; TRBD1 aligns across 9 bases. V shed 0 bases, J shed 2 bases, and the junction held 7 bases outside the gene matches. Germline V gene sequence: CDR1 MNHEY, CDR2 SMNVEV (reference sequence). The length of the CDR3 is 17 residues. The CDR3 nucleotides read TGTGCCAGCAGTTTATCTAGGATACAGGGGGCGAACTATGGCTACACCTTC. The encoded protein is CASSLSRIQGANYGYTF.

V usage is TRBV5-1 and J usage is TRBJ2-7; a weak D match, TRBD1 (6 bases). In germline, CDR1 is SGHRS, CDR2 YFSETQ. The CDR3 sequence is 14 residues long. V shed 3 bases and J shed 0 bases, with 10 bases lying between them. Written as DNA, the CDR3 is TGCGCCAGCAGCTCGGACAGAAGCTCCTACGAGCAGTACTTC. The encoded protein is CASSSDRSSYEQYF.

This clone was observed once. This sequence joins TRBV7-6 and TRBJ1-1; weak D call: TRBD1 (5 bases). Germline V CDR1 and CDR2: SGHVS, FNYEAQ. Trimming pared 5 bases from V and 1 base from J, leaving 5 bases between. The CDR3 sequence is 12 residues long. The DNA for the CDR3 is TGTGCCAGCAGCGGGGGGAACACTGAAGCTTTCTTT. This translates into CASSGGNTEAFF.

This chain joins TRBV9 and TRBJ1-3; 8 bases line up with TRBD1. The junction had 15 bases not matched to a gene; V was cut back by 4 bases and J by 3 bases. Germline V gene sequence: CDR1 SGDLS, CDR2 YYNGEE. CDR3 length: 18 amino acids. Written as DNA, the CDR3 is TGTGCCAGCAGCCGCATCGCCCTCCAGGGGGCTAGTGGAAACACCATATATTTT. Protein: CASSRIALQGASGNTIYF.

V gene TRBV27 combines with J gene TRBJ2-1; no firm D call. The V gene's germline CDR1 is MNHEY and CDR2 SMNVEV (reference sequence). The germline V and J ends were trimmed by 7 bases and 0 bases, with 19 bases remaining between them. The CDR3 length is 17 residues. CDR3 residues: CASNSPLSGASYNEQFF. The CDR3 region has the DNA TGTGCCAGCAATTCGCCCCTATCTGGCGCCTCCTACAATGAGCAGTTCTTC.

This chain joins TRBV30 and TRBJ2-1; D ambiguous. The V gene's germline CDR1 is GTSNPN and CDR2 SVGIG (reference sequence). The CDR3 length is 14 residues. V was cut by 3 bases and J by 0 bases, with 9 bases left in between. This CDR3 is CAWSVGSSYNEQFF. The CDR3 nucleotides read TGTGCCTGGAGCGTGGGTAGCTCCTACAATGAGCAGTTCTTC.

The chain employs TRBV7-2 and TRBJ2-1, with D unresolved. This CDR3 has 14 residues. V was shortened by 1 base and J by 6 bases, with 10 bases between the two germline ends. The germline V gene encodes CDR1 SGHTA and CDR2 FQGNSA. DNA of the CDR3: TGTGCCAGCAGCTTAGTGGGCGGCGTCAATGAGCAGTTCTTC. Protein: CASSLVGGVNEQFF.

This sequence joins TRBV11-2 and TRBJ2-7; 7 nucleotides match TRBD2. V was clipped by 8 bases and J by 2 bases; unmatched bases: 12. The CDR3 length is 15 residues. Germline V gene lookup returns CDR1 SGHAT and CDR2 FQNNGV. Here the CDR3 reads CASSKTGTTTYEQYF. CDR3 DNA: TGTGCCAGCTCAAAAACCGGGACTACAACCTACGAGCAGTACTTC.

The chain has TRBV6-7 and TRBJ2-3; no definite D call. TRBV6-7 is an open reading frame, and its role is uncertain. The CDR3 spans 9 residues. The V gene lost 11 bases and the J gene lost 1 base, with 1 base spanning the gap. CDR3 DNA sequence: TGTGCCGGCACAGATACGCAGTATTTT. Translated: CAGTDTQYF.

This CDR3 is CASSYRGSPSYEQYF. CDR3 sequence (DNA): TGTGCCAGCAGTTACCGGGGGTCTCCCTCCTACGAGCAGTACTTC. The chain uses TRBV27 and TRBJ2-7, with D tentatively TRBD2 (6 bases). The CDR3 is made up of 15 amino acids. V was cut by 4 bases and J by 0 bases, with 13 bases left in between. Germline V CDR1 and CDR2: MNHEY, SMNVEV (reference sequence).

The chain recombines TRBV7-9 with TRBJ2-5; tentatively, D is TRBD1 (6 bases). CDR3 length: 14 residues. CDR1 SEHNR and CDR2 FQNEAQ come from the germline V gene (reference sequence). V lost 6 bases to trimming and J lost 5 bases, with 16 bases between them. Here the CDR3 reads CASRRSGGQETQYF. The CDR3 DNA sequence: TGTGCCAGCAGACGTTCTGGGGGCCAGGAGACCCAGTACTTC.

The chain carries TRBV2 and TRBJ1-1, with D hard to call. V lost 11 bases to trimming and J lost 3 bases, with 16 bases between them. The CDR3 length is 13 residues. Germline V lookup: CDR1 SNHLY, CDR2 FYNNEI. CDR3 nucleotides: TGTGCCGTACAAAAACCATGGGACACTGAAGCTTTCTTT. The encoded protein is CAVQKPWDTEAFF.

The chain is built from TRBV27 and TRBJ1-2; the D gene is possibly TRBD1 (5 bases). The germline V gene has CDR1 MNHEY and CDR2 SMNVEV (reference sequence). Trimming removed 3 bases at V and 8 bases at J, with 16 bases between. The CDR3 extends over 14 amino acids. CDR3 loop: CASSFLRDPKGYTF. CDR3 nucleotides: TGTGCCAGCAGTTTCTTACGGGACCCGAAGGGCTACACCTTC.

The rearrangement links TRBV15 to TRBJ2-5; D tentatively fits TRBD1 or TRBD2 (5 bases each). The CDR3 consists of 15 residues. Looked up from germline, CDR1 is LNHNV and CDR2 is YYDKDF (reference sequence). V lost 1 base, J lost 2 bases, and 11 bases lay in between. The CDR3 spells CATSRVMGPQETQYF. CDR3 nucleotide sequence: TGTGCCACCAGCAGAGTCATGGGACCACAAGAGACCCAGTACTTC.

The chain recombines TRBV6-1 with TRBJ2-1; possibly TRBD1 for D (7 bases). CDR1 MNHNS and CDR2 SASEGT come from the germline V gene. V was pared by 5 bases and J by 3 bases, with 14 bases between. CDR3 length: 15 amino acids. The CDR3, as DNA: TGTGCCAGCAGTCTGATCAGGGGGGACTACAATGAGCAGTTCTTC. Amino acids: CASSLIRGDYNEQFF.

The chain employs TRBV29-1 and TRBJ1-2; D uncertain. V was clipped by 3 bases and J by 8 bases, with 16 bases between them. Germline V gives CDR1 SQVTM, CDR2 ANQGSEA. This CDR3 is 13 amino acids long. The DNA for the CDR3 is TGCAGCGTTGAGGGCCGGCAGCCGCGCGGCTACACCTTC. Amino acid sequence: CSVEGRQPRGYTF.

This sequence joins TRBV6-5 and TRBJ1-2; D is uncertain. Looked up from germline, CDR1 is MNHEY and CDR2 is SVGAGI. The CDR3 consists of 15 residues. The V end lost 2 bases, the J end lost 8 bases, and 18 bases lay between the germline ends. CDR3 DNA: TGTGCCAGCAGTTACACGAGAACCCTTAGTGAAGGCTACACCTTC. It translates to CASSYTRTLSEGYTF.

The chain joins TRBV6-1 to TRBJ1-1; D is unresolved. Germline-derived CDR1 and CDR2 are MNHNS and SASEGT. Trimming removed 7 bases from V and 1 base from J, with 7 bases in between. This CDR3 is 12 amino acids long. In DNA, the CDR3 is TGTGCCAGCAAGGACTCGAACACTGAAGCTTTCTTT. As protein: CASKDSNTEAFF.

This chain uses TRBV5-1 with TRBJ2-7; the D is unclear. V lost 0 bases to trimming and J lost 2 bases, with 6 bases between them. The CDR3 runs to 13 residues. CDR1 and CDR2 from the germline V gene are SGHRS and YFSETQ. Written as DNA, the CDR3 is TGCGCCAGCAGCTTGGGGAGTCCCTACGAGCAGTACTTC. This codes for CASSLGSPYEQYF.

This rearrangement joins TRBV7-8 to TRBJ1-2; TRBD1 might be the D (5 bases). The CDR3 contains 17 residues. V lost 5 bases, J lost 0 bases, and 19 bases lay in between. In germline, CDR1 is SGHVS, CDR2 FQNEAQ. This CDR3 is CASSLRGRSSPNYGYTF. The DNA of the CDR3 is TGTGCCAGCAGCCTAAGGGGACGTAGTTCCCCTAACTATGGCTACACCTTC.